Below, 22 T cell receptor beta chains from the same sample are listed, as sequenced in a study of cytomegalovirus exposure and HLA in healthy donors. Vbeta (60) and Jbeta (13) primers were used in the PCR. Method: immunoSEQ multiplex PCR; TCRdb's copy keeps in-frame clones and lacks some. Seen here are some 150,000 clones, under 80% observed once, and the top ten hold about 4.5%. The specimen sequenced was PBMCs. The receptors come from a man aged 40-50 years in good health and CMV-seronegative.

This chain uses TRBV19 with TRBJ1-2; 9 nucleotides agree with TRBD1. The V gene's germline CDR1 is LNHDA and CDR2 SQIVND (reference sequence). CDR3 length equals 14 residues. The junction had 7 bases not matched to a gene; V was cut back by 5 bases and J by 6 bases. The CDR3 here is CASSLNRQGDGYTF. The CDR3, as DNA: TGTGCCAGTAGTTTAAACCGACAGGGGGATGGCTACACCTTC.

The chain carries TRBV7-2 and TRBJ1-2; perhaps TRBD1 as D (6 bases). Trimming left V 4 bases short and J 8 bases short, with 14 bases between. The CDR3 consists of 13 residues. From germline, CDR1 is SGHTA and CDR2 FQGNSA. The CDR3 DNA reads as TGTGCCAGCAGCTCTACAGGGTTGGGAGGCTACACCTTC. Encoded protein: CASSSTGLGGYTF.

The chain is built from TRBV7-2 and TRBJ1-1; D ambiguous. Germline V gene data show CDR1 as SGHTA and CDR2 as FQGNSA. Between the trimmed V and J ends, which lost 5 bases and 11 bases, there was a span of 15 bases. There are 12 residues in the CDR3. This chain's CDR3 is CASSITQFEAFF. Written as DNA, the CDR3 is TGTGCCAGCAGCATTACACAGTTCGAGGCTTTCTTT.

The chain is built from TRBV5-6 and TRBJ1-2; D remains ambiguous. This CDR3 spans 11 amino acids. Deletions cut 0 bases from V and 8 bases from J, with 5 bases between. Germline V gene data show CDR1 as SGHDT and CDR2 as YYEEEE. CDR3: CASSLAEGYTF. The CDR3 bases are TGTGCCAGCAGCTTGGCGGAGGGCTACACCTTC.

This sequence joins TRBV9 and TRBJ1-4; 8 nucleotides line up with TRBD1. The length of the CDR3 is 16 residues. CDR1 SGDLS and CDR2 YYNGEE come from the germline V gene. Trimming cost V 3 bases and J 2 bases; bases outside gene matches: 6. The DNA of the CDR3 is TGTGCCAGCAGCGCCTCGAACAGGGGGACTAATGAAAAACTGTTTTTT. It specifies CASSASNRGTNEKLFF.

The chain has TRBV7-2 and TRBJ1-1, with 7 bases lining up with TRBD1. The CDR3 runs to 15 residues. The germline V gene has CDR1 SGHTA and CDR2 FQGNSA. V lost 2 bases, J lost 1 base, and 4 bases stayed unmatched. The CDR3 DNA is TGTGCCAGCAGCTTACAGACAGGGCCGAACACTGAAGCTTTCTTT. Amino acid sequence: CASSLQTGPNTEAFF.

This chain joins TRBV19 and TRBJ1-2; maybe TRBD1 (5 bases). V lost 5 bases and J 4 bases, leaving 17 bases between the germline ends. CDR3 size: 15 residues. CDR1 is LNHDA and CDR2 is SQIVND in the germline V gene (reference sequence). The CDR3 loop reads CASSYQGDWSYGYTF. CDR3 in DNA: TGTGCCAGTAGTTACCAGGGTGATTGGAGCTATGGCTACACCTTC.

This chain joins TRBV7-2 and TRBJ2-2; 11 positions match TRBD2. The J segment lost 8 bases and the V segment lost 1 base, leaving 3 bases of the junction unmatched. CDR1 and CDR2 from the germline V gene are SGHTA and FQGNSA. The CDR3 is 15 residues long. The CDR3, as DNA: TGTGCCAGCAGCTTAGTTAGCGGGGGGGCTGGGGAGCTGTTTTTT. Residues: CASSLVSGGAGELFF.

Comments on this clone: The junction and the germline gene differ at one end; a read error may be behind it. The CDR3 coding sequence is TGTGCTAGCAGCGCGGAGATTCACACTGAAGCTTTCTTT. It yields the protein CASSAEIHTEAFF. The chain uses TRBV7-7 and TRBJ1-1; D is uncertain. CDR1 and CDR2 (germline): SSHAT, FNYEAQ (reference sequence). The CDR3 totals 13 residues.

The rearrangement links TRBV28 to TRBJ2-4; TRBD1 is a possible D gene (5 bases). The V end lost 1 base, the J end lost 1 base, and 11 bases lay between the germline ends. Germline V gene sequence: CDR1 MDHEN, CDR2 SYDVKM. CDR3 length equals 16 residues. The CDR3 spells CASSLLGVSAKNIQYF. In nucleotides, the CDR3 is TGTGCCAGCAGTTTATTAGGGGTTTCGGCCAAAAACATTCAGTACTTC.

CDR3 region: CASRPGRTPYEQYF. The CDR3 DNA is TGTGCCAGCAGACCCGGACGGACTCCCTACGAGCAGTACTTC. The V and J genes are TRBV6-5 and TRBJ2-7; possibly TRBD2 for D (5 bases). Per germline, CDR1 MNHEY and CDR2 SVGAGI. Trimming left V 6 bases short and J 2 bases short, with 14 bases between. The CDR3 runs 14 residues.

In nucleotides, the CDR3 is TGTGCCAGCAGCCCACAGGGCGTCTATGGCTACACCTTC. Protein product: CASSPQGVYGYTF. The chain employs TRBV7-2 and TRBJ1-2; a possible D gene is TRBD1 (6 bases). CDR1 and CDR2 from the germline V gene are SGHTA and FQGNSA. CDR3 length equals 13 residues. Trimming pared 5 bases from V and 4 bases from J, leaving 11 bases between.

The chain employs TRBV6-5 and TRBJ2-6, with TRBD2 as a possible D gene (6 bases). The CDR3 consists of 15 residues. V lost 5 bases to trimming and J lost 2 bases, with 10 bases between them. Germline CDR1 is MNHEY and CDR2 is SVGAGI. The CDR3 nucleotides read TGTGCCAGCAGTGTGCCGGGGGCTGGGGCCAACGTCCTGACTTTC. Protein sequence: CASSVPGAGANVLTF.

This chain links TRBV2 with TRBJ2-7; no reliable D call. There are 15 residues in the CDR3. Trimming left V 4 bases short and J 2 bases short, with 15 bases between. Germline loops: CDR1 SNHLY, CDR2 FYNNEI. This chain's CDR3 is CASSARSLNPYEQYF. In DNA, the CDR3 is TGTGCCAGCAGTGCGAGGTCACTCAACCCCTACGAGCAGTACTTC.

The chain uses TRBV5-1 and TRBJ1-3, with unresolved D. Germline CDR1 is SGHRS and CDR2 is YFSETQ. The CDR3 totals 16 residues. Trimming removed 1 base from V and 2 bases from J, with 13 bases in between. CDR3 loop: CASSLHAGLAGNTIYF. Here the CDR3 DNA reads TGCGCCAGCAGCTTGCATGCAGGTTTGGCTGGAAACACCATATATTTT. The full variable domain, its missing parts supplied by reference TRBV5-1 and TRBJ1-3, is KAGVTQTPRYLIKTRGQQVTLSCSPISGHRSVSWYQQTPGQGLQFLFEYFSETQRNKGNFPGRFSGRQFSNSRSEMNVSTLELGDSALYLCASSLHAGLAGNTIYFGEGSWLTVV.

This chain uses TRBV6-1 with TRBJ2-7, with TRBD2 as a possible D gene (7 bases). Germline V gene sequence: CDR1 MNHNS, CDR2 SASEGT. This CDR3 has 15 amino acids. The ends were cut back, 5 bases at V and 7 bases at J, with 21 bases in the middle. In DNA form, the CDR3 reads TGTGCCAGCAGTAGGGGGGGTGCGGGGGCTGGGGAGCAGTACTTC. Translation: CASSRGGAGAGEQYF.

The chain's CDR3 is CAWRTRGSYEQYF. For the CDR3, the DNA is TGTGCCTGGAGAACGCGGGGCTCCTACGAGCAGTACTTC. The genes are TRBV30 and TRBJ2-7; tentatively, D is TRBD2 (6 bases). The CDR3 spans 13 residues. Trimming took off 3 bases at V and 0 bases at J, with 9 bases between the two ends. Germline CDR1 and CDR2: GTSNPN and SVGIG (reference sequence).

V usage is TRBV28 and J usage is TRBJ1-2, with D perhaps TRBD1 (6 bases). V dropped 7 bases and J dropped 4 bases, with 13 bases sitting between them. CDR1 and CDR2 (germline): MDHEN, SYDVKM. This CDR3 contains 13 residues. The CDR3 bases are TGTGCCAGCACCGGGGGGGGCGGCTATGGCTACACCTTC. This encodes CASTGGGGYGYTF.

V is TRBV6-1 and J is TRBJ1-3; the D gene is possibly TRBD1 (5 bases). Germline CDR1 is MNHNS and CDR2 is SASEGT. The V end was cut by 11 bases, the J end by 0 bases, with 14 bases between. The CDR3 has 14 residues. CDR3 nucleotide sequence: TGTGCCGGGGGGGAGTGGCTCTCTGGAAACACCATATATTTT. Protein: CAGGEWLSGNTIYF.

The chain links TRBV11-2 to TRBJ1-1; tentatively, D is TRBD1 (6 bases). Trimming stripped 0 bases from V and 1 base from J, with 9 bases between. The CDR3 contains 15 residues. Germline lookup yields CDR1 SGHAT and CDR2 FQNNGV. In DNA, the CDR3 is TGTGCCAGCAGCTTAGAGAGGACAGCGAACACTGAAGCTTTCTTT. Translated: CASSLERTANTEAFF. Looking up the rest from reference TRBV11-2 and TRBJ1-1 gives the full variable domain: EAGVAQSPRYKIIEKRQSVAFWCNPISGHATLYWYQQILGQGPKLLIQFQNNGVVDDSQLPKDRFSAERLKGVDSTLKIQPAKLEDSAVYLCASSLERTANTEAFFGQGTRLTVV.

V and J are TRBV19 and TRBJ1-3; no clear D gene. Germline CDR1 is LNHDA and CDR2 is SQIVND (reference sequence). This CDR3 has 15 residues. Trimming left V 5 bases short and J 0 bases short, with 11 bases between. This CDR3 is CASSPGSFSGNTIYF. The CDR3 bases are TGTGCCAGTAGTCCGGGGAGTTTCTCTGGAAACACCATATATTTT.

The chain links TRBV5-4 to TRBJ1-5, with TRBD1 matching 9 bases. This CDR3 has 13 amino acids. The V gene's germline CDR1 is SGHNT and CDR2 YYREEE (reference sequence). V was pared by 4 bases and J by 10 bases, with 6 bases of the junction left unmatched. CDR3 region: CASSEGQGRPQHF. DNA of the CDR3: TGTGCCAGCAGCGAGGGACAGGGCCGACCCCAGCATTTT.